This entry lists 6 T cell receptor beta chains sequenced from one sample in a study of cytotoxic CD8 clonotypes in ibrutinib-treated CLL. Sequencing was performed with immunoSEQ multiplex PCR; in TCRdb, only in-frame clones are kept and a portion is missing. The repertoire holds 250,000 to 350,000 clones, with more than 70% as singletons. Sequences were derived from PBMCs, sampled at disease progression, from a patient treated with ibrutinib. The receptors were gathered from a human donor with chronic lymphocytic leukemia.

The V gene is TRBV19, the J gene TRBJ1-2, with unresolved D. Germline V gene data show CDR1 as LNHDA and CDR2 as SQIVND (reference sequence). Trimming cost V 7 bases and J 1 base, with 13 bases left between them. This CDR3 has 14 residues. The CDR3 sequence is CASTGSDHNYGYTF. CDR3 DNA sequence: TGTGCCAGTACGGGTTCAGACCATAACTATGGCTACACCTTC.

The V gene is TRBV28, the J gene TRBJ2-3, with TRBD2 identical over 8 bases. The V gene end was trimmed by 2 bases and the J gene end by 2 bases; junction bases not matched to a gene: 12. The CDR3 sequence is 18 residues long. Germline V gene lookup returns CDR1 MDHEN and CDR2 SYDVKM. CDR3 loop: CASSLAGVRTSPTDTQYF. DNA of the CDR3: TGTGCCAGCAGTTTAGCCGGAGTACGGACTAGCCCCACAGATACGCAGTATTTT.

CDR3 sequence (DNA): TGTGCCAGTAGTCAGGGGGGCCTCTCCTACAATGAGCAGTTCTTC. Amino acids: CASSQGGLSYNEQFF. The chain joins TRBV19 to TRBJ2-1; the D gene is possibly TRBD1 (7 bases). V was cut by 5 bases and J by 0 bases, with 11 bases left in between. CDR3 length: 15 amino acids. Germline V gene data show CDR1 as LNHDA and CDR2 as SQIVND (reference sequence).

The CDR3 DNA reads as TGTGCCAGCATGATGTGGTTTTCGGAGACCCAGTACTTC. Translation: CASMMWFSETQYF. V is TRBV2 and J is TRBJ2-5; D call uncertain. Trimming shortened V by 7 bases and J by 5 bases, and 14 bases separated the two germline ends. Germline assignment: CDR1 SNHLY and CDR2 FYNNEI. The CDR3 runs 13 residues.

The chain joins TRBV9 to TRBJ2-3; possible D gene TRBD1, 7 bases. CDR1 and CDR2 (germline): SGDLS, YYNGEE. Deletions cut 6 bases from V and 4 bases from J, with 12 bases between. This CDR3 spans 13 amino acids. The chain's CDR3 is CASTQGGADTQYF. The CDR3 DNA follows: TGTGCCAGCACTCAGGGGGGTGCAGATACGCAGTATTTT. Full variable domain (rest looked up from reference TRBV9 and TRBJ2-3): DSGVTQTPKHLITATGQRVTLRCSPRSGDLSVYWYQQSLDQGLQFLIQYYNGEERAKGNILERFSAQQFPDLHSELNLSSLELGDSALYFCASTQGGADTQYFGPGTRLTVL.

This sequence joins TRBV6-1 and TRBJ1-1, with D perhaps matching TRBD1 (6 bases). The CDR3 runs to 14 residues. V was trimmed by 6 bases and J by 1 base, leaving 12 bases between them. Germline-derived CDR1 and CDR2 are MNHNS and SASEGT. The CDR3 loop reads CASRGAAGNTEAFF. In nucleotides, the CDR3 is TGTGCCAGCAGGGGGGCTGCGGGGAACACTGAAGCTTTCTTT.